This is a list of T cell receptor beta chains from one sample in a study of CD8 T cells in ankylosing spondylitis. TCRdb reprocessed the 5' RACE reads via MiXCR and lists one record per CDR3 protein. The profile shows roughly 90,000 distinct CDR3 sequences, about 8.1% of them singletons. Sequenced: blood, either unsorted or a sorted T cell fraction (not recorded which). The source of these receptors is a male donor with ankylosing spondylitis. Both conserved end residues are part of each CDR3. Fields, in order: J gene, V gene, CDR3 protein.

>TRBJ1-2|TRBV6-2/TRBV6-3
CASSFRGNYGYTF
>TRBJ2-1|TRBV24-1
CATSARGNEQFF
>TRBJ2-1|TRBV5-1
CASSYLGWNEQFF
>TRBJ2-1|TRBV6-4
CASSDSISVDEQFF
>TRBJ1-1|TRBV27
CASSFSQNTEAFF
>TRBJ1-2|TRBV4-1
CASSLPSGQDAYGYTF
>TRBJ2-2|TRBV29-1
CSVDYGSHTGELFF
>TRBJ2-3|TRBV20-1
CSARQGYYDTDTQYF
>TRBJ2-3|TRBV7-9
CASNVQGPPTDTQYF
>TRBJ2-3|TRBV4-1
CASSQDRQGAPDTQYF
>TRBJ2-1|TRBV20-1
CSARAGTGGSNEQFF
>TRBJ2-1|TRBV2
CASSGGQIPGAQFF
>TRBJ2-3|TRBV7-9
CASSFVGGSTDTQYF
>TRBJ2-3|TRBV27
CASSSFSTDTQYF
>TRBJ2-5|TRBV20-1
CSARGGTKQETQYF
>TRBJ2-1|TRBV9
CASSRGKALGNEQFF
>TRBJ2-3|TRBV7-8
CASSPLAGAVDTQYF
>TRBJ2-3|TRBV10-1
CASSEVAGVTDTQYF
>TRBJ2-5|TRBV6-1
CASSSEGWVGETQYF
>TRBJ2-1|TRBV12-3/TRBV12-4
CASSSTYNEQFF
>TRBJ2-7|TRBV7-4
CASSPGKGSYEQYF
>TRBJ1-1|TRBV29-1
CSVAPKGGIGSSEAFF